The 3 T cell receptor beta chains presented below share a single source sample, sequenced in a study of T cell changes during pregnancy in multiple sclerosis. Clones were read by immunoSEQ multiplex PCR, and TCRdb kept only the in-frame ones, dropping some. The profile shows around 49,000 clones, around 91% of them singletons. The source material was peripheral blood, sampled after pregnancy. The receptors come from a female donor in good health, enrolled as a control in a pregnancy study.

The chain uses TRBV18 and TRBJ1-1; 11 nucleotides align to TRBD1. The CDR3 is 13 residues long. Per the germline V gene, CDR1 is KGHSH and CDR2 is LQKENI. V trimming: 6 bases; J trimming: 6 bases; junction bases outside the gene matches: 3. For the CDR3, the DNA is TGTGCCAGCTCGAGGGACAGGGGGTCTGAAGCTTTCTTT. It translates to CASSRDRGSEAFF.

The chain is built from TRBV11-3 and TRBJ2-1, with 8 bases lining up with TRBD1. Germline V gene data show CDR1 as SGHNT and CDR2 as YENEEA. V lost 0 bases, J lost 6 bases, and 7 bases stayed unmatched. The CDR3 extends over 16 amino acids. CDR3 coding DNA: TGTGCCAGCAGCTTAGAGGGGCAGGGGGCGGGCAATGAGCAGTTCTTC. Protein product: CASSLEGQGAGNEQFF.

With regard to this clone: Other DNA sequences in the sample encode the same CDR3. This chain connects TRBV7-9 to TRBJ2-3; tentative D call: TRBD2 (6 bases). V shed 6 bases and J shed 2 bases, with 12 bases lying between them. The CDR3 is made up of 14 amino acids. Germline V lookup: CDR1 SEHNR, CDR2 FQNEAQ (reference sequence). The CDR3 loop is CASSLGDSTDTQYF. The CDR3 DNA sequence: TGTGCCAGCAGTTTGGGGGACTCCACAGATACGCAGTATTTT.